The 27 T cell receptor beta chains presented below share a single source sample, sequenced in a study of radiotherapy plus CTLA-4 blockade in lung cancer. TCRdb keeps only in-frame clones here, not all; method: immunoSEQ multiplex PCR. Of nearly 95,000 clones in the sample, 80% to 85% are singletons; the top ten hold about 23%. The specimen comprised peripheral blood, sampled from a patient treated with radiotherapy plus ipilimumab. The receptors derive from a human donor with non-small cell lung cancer that progressed on radiotherapy plus ipilimumab.

To note about this clone: The sample holds other DNA sequences that translate to the same CDR3. V gene TRBV20-1 combines with J gene TRBJ2-7, with 12 bases lining up with TRBD2. The germline CDR1 and CDR2 sequences are DFQATT and SNEGSKA (reference sequence). This CDR3 contains 11 residues. The CDR3 region is CSARGLAGAGV. The CDR3 region has the DNA TGCAGTGCTAGAGGACTAGCGGGAGCCGGGGTC.

This clone was picked up one time. In nucleotides, the CDR3 is TGTGCCAGCAGTGAAGTGTCCCTCTACGAGCAGTACGTC. The encoded protein is CASSEVSLYEQYV. The chain employs TRBV6-1 and TRBJ2-7; D not resolved. The CDR3 is 13 amino acids. V was cut by 1 base and J by 3 bases, with 7 bases left in between. Per germline, CDR1 MNHNS and CDR2 SASEGT.

V and J are TRBV7-8 and TRBJ1-2, with TRBD1 identical over 7 bases. Germline CDR1 and CDR2: SGHVS and FQNEAQ. The CDR3 covers 17 residues. V dropped 1 base and J dropped 2; count of bases not matched to a gene: 10. The CDR3 DNA is TGTGCCAGCAGCTTAGATGTGGTGACAGGGCGGAACTATGGCTACACCTTC. This gives the protein CASSLDVVTGRNYGYTF.

The chain combines TRBV6-5 with TRBJ2-5; D is unresolved. Trimming shortened V by 7 bases and J by 2 bases, and 8 bases separated the two germline ends. There are 12 residues in the CDR3. The germline V gene has CDR1 MNHEY and CDR2 SVGAGI. The CDR3 sequence: CASNGQQETQYF. Written as DNA, the CDR3 is TGTGCCAGCAATGGGCAGCAAGAGACCCAGTACTTC.

Notes on this clone: At one of its ends the junction is not consistent with the germline gene, which may arise from a read error. V usage is TRBV7-7 and J usage is TRBJ2-5; TRBD1 is a possible D gene (6 bases). The CDR3 runs to 15 residues. CDR1 SSHAT and CDR2 FNYEAQ come from the germline V gene (reference sequence). Written as DNA, the CDR3 is TGTGCTAGCAGCCTCACACCTAGGGGGCAAGAGACCCAGTACTTC. Its protein is CASSLTPRGQETQYF.

The chain carries TRBV7-8 and TRBJ2-5, with 8 bases that match TRBD2. Trimming cost V 8 bases and J 5 bases; bases outside gene matches: 4. The CDR3 is 12 amino acids. Germline CDR1 SGHVS, CDR2 FQNEAQ. The CDR3: CASGGGLETQYF. The CDR3 bases are TGTGCCAGCGGCGGGGGGTTGGAGACCCAGTACTTC.

The V and J genes are TRBV2 and TRBJ1-1, with TRBD1 matching 7 bases. The CDR3 loop spans 16 amino acids. Trimming took 4 bases from V and 2 from J; bases not matched to a gene: 10. Germline CDR1 is SNHLY and CDR2 is FYNNEI. The CDR3 protein is CASSGPSGTANTEAFF. The CDR3 nucleotides are TGTGCCAGCAGTGGACCCTCCGGGACAGCCAACACTGAAGCTTTCTTT. The full variable domain, in which reference TRBV2 and TRBJ1-1 provide the parts outside the CDR3, is EPEVTQTPSHQVTQMGQEVILRCVPISNHLYFYWYRQILGQKVEFLVSFYNNEISEKSEIFDDQFSVERPDGSNFTLKIRSTKLEDSAMYFCASSGPSGTANTEAFFGQGTRLTVV.

The chain couples TRBV5-1 to TRBJ2-5; D is undetermined. The CDR3 length is 15 residues. Trimming removed 0 bases at V and 3 bases at J, with 12 bases between. Germline CDR1 is SGHRS and CDR2 is YFSETQ. The CDR3 region is CASSLEIGLKETQYF. The DNA of the CDR3 is TGCGCCAGCAGCTTGGAAATTGGTCTAAAAGAGACCCAGTACTTC.

This sequence joins TRBV7-9 and TRBJ1-2; 8 positions match TRBD1. V trimming: 5 bases; J trimming: 8 bases; junction bases outside the gene matches: 10. The CDR3 has 14 residues. The V gene's germline CDR1 is SEHNR and CDR2 FQNEAQ (reference sequence). The CDR3 spells CASSLSGQGIGYTF. The CDR3, as DNA: TGTGCCAGCAGCCTTAGTGGACAGGGTATCGGCTACACCTTC.

The chain links TRBV18 to TRBJ2-7; tentatively, D is TRBD2 (5 bases). The CDR3 loop spans 13 amino acids. The V gene lost 1 base and the J gene lost 7 bases, with 11 bases spanning the gap. CDR1 is KGHSH, CDR2 LQKENI, per germline. CDR3 in DNA: TGTGCCAGCTCACCACGGAGCGGTTGGGAGCAGTACGTC. Translated: CASSPRSGWEQYV.

This rearrangement joins TRBV4-1 to TRBJ2-1, with a weak D call TRBD2 (5 bases). The V gene lost 0 bases and the J gene lost 2 bases, with 11 bases spanning the gap. Germline lookup yields CDR1 MGHRA and CDR2 YSYEKL. The CDR3 length is 16 residues. Here the CDR3 reads CASSQEWLAAYNEQFF. The CDR3 nucleotides read TGCGCCAGCAGCCAAGAGTGGCTAGCAGCCTACAATGAGCAGTTCTTC.

CDR3 nucleotides: TGTGCCAGCAGTGACCCCAGGGGCACAAACACTGAAGCTTTCTTT. This gives the protein CASSDPRGTNTEAFF. V and J are TRBV28 and TRBJ1-1, with a weak D call TRBD1 (6 bases). The CDR3 is made up of 15 amino acids. CDR1 and CDR2 (germline): MDHEN, SYDVKM. The ends were cut back, 5 bases at V and 2 bases at J, with 15 bases in the middle.

The V gene is TRBV7-9, the J gene TRBJ2-7; 7 bases agree with TRBD1. Germline V CDR1 and CDR2: SEHNR, FQNEAQ (reference sequence). This CDR3 has 14 residues. The V segment lost 5 bases and the J segment 2 bases; nucleotides outside the gene matches: 6. CDR3 in amino acids: CASSTSGGAYEQYF. The CDR3 coding sequence is TGTGCCAGCAGCACTTCAGGGGGAGCCTACGAGCAGTACTTC. Looking up the rest from reference TRBV7-9 and TRBJ2-7 gives the full variable domain: DTGVSQNPRHKITKRGQNVTFRCDPISEHNRLYWYRQTLGQGPEFLTYFQNEAQLEKSRLLSDRFSAERPKGSFSTLEIQRTEQGDSAMYLCASSTSGGAYEQYFGPGTRLTVT.

The chain combines TRBV6-1 with TRBJ1-5, with TRBD1 matching over 7 bases. Germline CDR1 and CDR2: MNHNS and SASEGT. The CDR3 sequence is 17 residues long. V trimming: 4 bases; J trimming: 3 bases; junction bases outside the gene matches: 12. The CDR3 DNA is TGTGCCAGCAGTGTCCCTGCCGTGACAGGGTACAATCAGCCCCAGCATTTT. This gives the protein CASSVPAVTGYNQPQHF.

The V call is TRBV29-1, the J call TRBJ2-5, with TRBD2 as a possible D gene (5 bases). The V gene lost 1 base and the J gene lost 1 base, with 13 bases spanning the gap. This CDR3 is built from 15 residues. Germline CDR1 SQVTM, CDR2 ANQGSEA. This chain's CDR3 is CSVEGRSGSQETQYF. CDR3 in DNA: TGCAGCGTTGAAGGGCGGTCGGGGAGCCAAGAGACCCAGTACTTC.

Concerning this clone itself: A read error is likely here: a far larger clone is one base away. V gene TRBV2 combines with J gene TRBJ1-1; D gene uncertain. CDR3 length: 18 amino acids. Germline V gives CDR1 SNHLY, CDR2 FYNNEI. The chain's CDR3 is CASSEGVAVAFMKTEAFF. The CDR3, as DNA: TGTGCCAGCAGTGAAGGGGTGGCCGTAGCATTCATGAAGACTGAAGCTTTCTTT.

The chain carries TRBV6-1 and TRBJ2-1; TRBD2 aligns across 11 bases. After removal of 6 bases from V and 2 bases from J, the junction contained 3 bases not matched to a gene. The length of the CDR3 is 15 residues. Per the germline V gene, CDR1 is MNHNS and CDR2 is SASEGT. The CDR3 sequence is CASRLAGGTYNEQFF. The CDR3 DNA is TGTGCCAGCAGATTAGCGGGGGGGACCTACAATGAGCAGTTCTTC.

The V call is TRBV4-1, the J call TRBJ2-1, with D uncertain. The CDR3 consists of 12 residues. V was cut by 0 bases and J by 8 bases, with 5 bases left in between. Germline loops: CDR1 MGHRA, CDR2 YSYEKL. The CDR3 region has the DNA TGCGCCAGCAGCCAAGATATCGATGAGCAGTTCTTC. Translation: CASSQDIDEQFF.

The chain recombines TRBV7-9 with TRBJ1-2; no definite D call. The CDR3 loop spans 14 amino acids. V lost 5 bases and J lost 4, with 14 bases in between. CDR1 is SEHNR and CDR2 is FQNEAQ in the germline V gene (reference sequence). CDR3 protein: CASSPPGESYGYTF. In DNA, the CDR3 is TGTGCCAGCAGCCCCCCGGGCGAGAGCTATGGCTACACCTTC.

The chain recombines TRBV5-1 with TRBJ2-7, with 7 bases that match TRBD2. CDR3 length: 15 amino acids. With 0 bases clipped from V and 2 bases from J, the junction kept 5 bases outside the gene matches. CDR1 is SGHRS and CDR2 is YFSETQ in the germline V gene. The DNA of the CDR3 is TGCGCCAGCAGCTTGGTCGGGGGGTCTCCCTACGAGCAGTACTTC. Its protein is CASSLVGGSPYEQYF.

The chain is built from TRBV5-6 and TRBJ2-3; tentative D call: TRBD2 (6 bases). The CDR3 runs to 14 residues. The germline CDR1 and CDR2 sequences are SGHDT and YYEEEE. V lost 4 bases, J lost 6 bases, and 15 bases lay in between. CDR3 sequence: CASSLRILADTQYF. DNA of the CDR3: TGTGCCAGCAGCCTAAGGATTCTAGCGGATACGCAGTATTTT.

The genes are TRBV6-1 and TRBJ1-3; unclear D gene. CDR1 and CDR2 from the germline V gene are MNHNS and SASEGT. V lost 0 bases and J 0 bases, leaving 12 bases between the germline ends. The CDR3 covers 17 residues. CDR3 DNA: TGTGCCAGCAGTGAAGCGCTTCGGCGGATCTCTGGAAACACCATATATTTT. The encoded protein is CASSEALRRISGNTIYF.

The rearrangement links TRBV19 to TRBJ2-2, with 8 bases lining up with TRBD1. The CDR3 extends over 13 amino acids. Germline V gene lookup returns CDR1 LNHDA and CDR2 SQIVND (reference sequence). With V trimmed by 9 bases and J by 3 bases, 3 bases remained unmatched. The CDR3 coding sequence is TGTGCCAGCCAGGGGGCAGACACCGGGGAGCTGTTTTTT. This gives the protein CASQGADTGELFF.

This chain joins TRBV4-2 and TRBJ1-2; TRBD1 agrees at 10 bases. Trimming took 0 bases from V and 8 from J; bases not matched to a gene: 12. The CDR3 runs to 17 residues. Per the germline V gene, CDR1 is LGHNA and CDR2 is YNFKEQ. The CDR3 loop reads CASSQDIGTGDMGGYTF. CDR3 nucleotides: TGTGCCAGCAGCCAAGATATCGGGACAGGGGACATGGGCGGCTACACCTTC.

This chain links TRBV18 with TRBJ1-4, with TRBD1 identical over 7 bases. The CDR3 consists of 16 residues. The ends lost 0 bases at V and 8 bases at J; junction bases unmatched: 9. From germline, CDR1 is KGHSH and CDR2 LQKENI. CDR3 sequence reads: CASSPPMAGGREKLFF. CDR3 sequence (DNA): TGTGCCAGCTCACCACCGATGGCAGGGGGAAGAGAAAAACTGTTTTTT.

V is TRBV29-1 and J is TRBJ1-3, with unresolved D. CDR1 is SQVTM, CDR2 ANQGSEA, per germline. The CDR3 spans 12 residues. Trimming left V 4 bases short and J 2 bases short, with 6 bases between. The CDR3 DNA sequence: TGCAGCGTTGTGGTTACTGGAAACACCATATATTTT. It specifies CSVVVTGNTIYF.

The chain recombines TRBV5-4 with TRBJ1-2; the D is unclear. Trimming stripped 0 bases from V and 2 bases from J, with 8 bases between. CDR3 size: 14 residues. CDR1 and CDR2 from the germline V gene are SGHNT and YYREEE (reference sequence). CDR3: CASSLAPENYGYTF. CDR3 DNA: TGTGCCAGCAGCTTGGCCCCAGAGAACTATGGCTACACCTTC.